This T cell receptor beta chain was retrieved from a study of blood T cell repertoires in COVID-19. Within 2 weeks of study entry, exposed participants had contacted a PCR-confirmed or clinician-diagnosed COVID-19 case. This CDR3 region has 13 residues. The germline CDR1 and CDR2 sequences are SGHVS and FQNEAQ. With 5 bases removed from V and 2 bases from J, the gap between germline ends came to 9 bases. Some clones are missing from TCRdb's copy, which holds only in-frame ones; the method was immunoSEQ multiplex PCR. The top ten clones hold 51% of a sample with roughly 61,000 clones, around 66% of them seen once. This clone showed up just a few times.

The rearrangement links TRBV7-8 to TRBJ1-1; D is perhaps TRBD1 (5 bases). Sequenced sample: PBMCs or T cells enriched from blood (not recorded which). The sequence was obtained from a woman aged 55-69 years who had been exposed to COVID-19. CDR3 coding DNA: TGTGCCAGCAGCCGCGGGGGAAACACTGAAGCTTTCTTT. This encodes CASSRGGNTEAFF.